One and the same sample provided the 15 T cell receptor beta chains below, sequenced in a study of blood T cell repertoires in COVID-19. Method: immunoSEQ multiplex PCR; TCRdb's copy keeps in-frame clones and lacks some. The table has around 300,000 clones, 80% to 90% seen once. Sample: PBMCs or T cells enriched from blood (not recorded which). The receptors come from a man younger than 40 who had recovered from COVID-19.

The chain has TRBV9 and TRBJ2-5, with a possible D match to TRBD2 (7 bases). The CDR3 is 15 residues long. Germline CDR1 is SGDLS and CDR2 is YYNGEE. Trimming removed 0 bases from V and 7 bases from J, with 16 bases in between. CDR3 in DNA: TGTGCCAGCAGCGTAGACTCAGGGGAGGGTTGGACCCAGTACTTC. It is translated as CASSVDSGEGWTQYF.

The chain links TRBV6-5 to TRBJ2-3, with D perhaps matching TRBD1 (6 bases). V was pared by 2 bases and J by 1 base, with 10 bases between. There are 15 residues in the CDR3. CDR1 is MNHEY, CDR2 SVGAGI, per germline. The CDR3 is CASSYANRGTDTQYF. DNA of the CDR3: TGTGCCAGCAGTTACGCGAACAGGGGCACAGATACGCAGTATTTT.

This rearrangement joins TRBV5-1 to TRBJ2-1; D unresolved. The CDR3 runs 14 residues. Trimming took off 0 bases at V and 0 bases at J, with 4 bases between the two ends. Germline CDR1 is SGHRS and CDR2 is YFSETQ. CDR3 coding DNA: TGCGCCAGCAGCTTGGATAGCTCCTACAATGAGCAGTTCTTC. It encodes CASSLDSSYNEQFF.

This clone appeared once. The genes are TRBV2 and TRBJ2-7; D gene uncertain. Germline assignment: CDR1 SNHLY and CDR2 FYNNEI. V was clipped by 6 bases and J by 1 base, with 7 bases between them. This CDR3 has 12 residues. The CDR3 DNA reads TGTGCCAGCAGAGCAGGTTCCTACGAGCAGTACTTC. It encodes CASRAGSYEQYF.

The chain uses TRBV11-2 and TRBJ2-3, with TRBD1 matching 10 bases. Trimming removed 2 bases from V and 1 base from J; junction bases left unmatched: 3. There are 16 residues in the CDR3. In germline, CDR1 is SGHAT, CDR2 FQNNGV. The CDR3 spells CASSLLGTGGTDTQYF. The CDR3 DNA follows: TGTGCCAGCAGCTTACTAGGGACAGGGGGCACAGATACGCAGTATTTT.

The chain is built from TRBV25-1 and TRBJ1-1; no firm D call. The CDR3 is 15 amino acids. The V and J ends lost 2 bases and 0 bases respectively, with 10 bases between them. Germline V CDR1 and CDR2: MGHDK, SYGVNS. The CDR3 region has the DNA TGTGCCAGCAGTGAAATCGCGGCAATGAACACTGAAGCTTTCTTT. It encodes CASSEIAAMNTEAFF.

V is TRBV14 and J is TRBJ2-5; TRBD1 matches at 10 bases. The trim removed 0 bases at V and 5 bases at J, leaving 9 bases unmatched. The CDR3 sequence is 17 residues long. Germline CDR1 is SGHDN and CDR2 is FVKESK. The CDR3 reads CASSQDPRDRGKETQYF. Written as DNA, the CDR3 is TGTGCCAGCAGCCAAGATCCTCGGGACAGGGGAAAGGAGACCCAGTACTTC.

V gene TRBV27 combines with J gene TRBJ1-2, with 7 bases matching TRBD1. The CDR3 spans 14 residues. With V trimmed by 5 bases and J by 4 bases, 7 bases remained unmatched. The germline V gene has CDR1 MNHEY and CDR2 SMNVEV (reference sequence). CDR3 sequence (DNA): TGTGCCAGCAGTATCCGACAGGGCCCCTATGGCTACACCTTC. Translated: CASSIRQGPYGYTF.

The genes are TRBV6-5 and TRBJ1-4, with TRBD1 matching 8 bases. CDR1 is MNHEY, CDR2 SVGAGI, per germline. With 9 bases clipped from V and 8 bases from J, the junction kept 11 bases outside the gene matches. This CDR3 contains 14 residues. The CDR3 region has the DNA TGTGCCAGTGGGGTTGACAGGGGAGGCGAAAAACTGTTTTTT. Translated, it gives CASGVDRGGEKLFF.

Here the CDR3 reads CASSLSLIRTPSNYGYTF. The CDR3 coding sequence is TGTGCCAGCAGCCTATCCCTAATTAGGACACCCTCTAACTATGGCTACACCTTC. The chain links TRBV7-9 to TRBJ1-2; D is perhaps TRBD1 (5 bases). The CDR3 has 18 residues. V lost 5 bases and J 0 bases, leaving 22 bases between the germline ends. Looked up from germline, CDR1 is SEHNR and CDR2 is FQNEAQ (reference sequence).

For the CDR3, the DNA is TGTGCCATCAGTGAGGATGACACGACCCAGCATTTT. It translates to CAISEDDTTQHF. The chain couples TRBV10-3 to TRBJ1-5; D remains ambiguous. The CDR3 has 12 amino acids. In germline, CDR1 is ENHRY, CDR2 SYGVKD. The V gene lost 2 bases and the J gene lost 11 bases, with 10 bases spanning the gap.

The chain recombines TRBV29-1 with TRBJ1-1; D perhaps matches TRBD1 (5 bases). The ends were cut back, 4 bases at V and 0 bases at J, with 6 bases in the middle. This CDR3 contains 12 residues. Germline CDR1 reads SQVTM; CDR2 reads ANQGSEA. Here the CDR3 DNA reads TGCAGCGTTGGACAGATGAACACTGAAGCTTTCTTT. Translating it yields CSVGQMNTEAFF.

In DNA, the CDR3 is TGTGCCACCAGCAGGGCCACGGACAGGGGGCATAGCAATCAGCCCCAGCATTTT. The encoded protein is CATSRATDRGHSNQPQHF. The rearrangement uses TRBV15 and TRBJ1-5, with 11 bases identical to TRBD1. This CDR3 has 18 residues. CDR1 LNHNV and CDR2 YYDKDF come from the germline V gene (reference sequence). Trimming at V came to 3 bases and at J to 0 bases, leaving 7 bases not matched to a gene.

The V call is TRBV5-1, the J call TRBJ2-3, with D unresolved. CDR1 is SGHRS and CDR2 is YFSETQ in the germline V gene. This CDR3 is built from 12 residues. Trimming removed 1 base at V and 6 bases at J, with 6 bases between. DNA of the CDR3: TGCGCCAGCAGCTTGAATCAGGATACGCAGTATTTT. Protein product: CASSLNQDTQYF.

The chain links TRBV7-9 to TRBJ2-6; tentatively, D is TRBD2 (6 bases). V lost 5 bases and J 0 bases, leaving 20 bases between the germline ends. The CDR3 consists of 19 residues. CDR1 SEHNR and CDR2 FQNEAQ come from the germline V gene (reference sequence). The CDR3 DNA reads TGTGCCAGCAGCAAACCGGGACTCCCGGAATTCTCTGGGGCCAACGTCCTGACTTTC. This sequence encodes CASSKPGLPEFSGANVLTF.